This T cell receptor beta chain appears in the sequencing data of a study of blood T cell repertoires in COVID-19. The table lists this clone with a few counts. The ends were cut back, 3 bases at V and 6 bases at J, with 23 bases in the middle. CDR3 length equals 16 residues. The germline gives CDR1 DFQATT, CDR2 SNEGSKA (reference sequence). Produced via immunoSEQ multiplex PCR; TCRdb's table is partial and in-frame only. In the table there are fewer than 300,000 clones, 80% to 90% of which are singletons. This rearrangement joins TRBV20-1 to TRBJ1-2, with TRBD1 as a possible D gene (6 bases). Sequenced input: PBMCs or T cells enriched from blood (not recorded which). This clonotype was sampled from a young woman who had recovered from COVID-19. In DNA, the CDR3 is TGCAGTGCTAGTTACAGGGAGCGAACAGGCGCCCATGGCTACACCTTC. The encoded protein is CSASYRERTGAHGYTF.